Following are 30 T cell receptor beta chains from one sample sequenced in a study of beta chain features in type 1 diabetes. Investigators reverse transcribed all isolated RNA, so they sequenced expressed TCRB transcripts. Clones were read by immunoSEQ multiplex PCR, and TCRdb kept only the in-frame ones, dropping some. Of 60,000 to 75,000 clones listed, around three fifths are singletons. The specimen sequenced was Tregs from blood. These receptors all stem from a woman between 18 and 29 years old in good health.

The J gene is TRBJ2-5, the V gene TRBV19, with D perhaps TRBD2 (6 bases). The germline CDR1 and CDR2 sequences are LNHDA and SQIVND (reference sequence). The V gene lost 3 bases and the J gene lost 5 bases, with 10 bases spanning the gap. This CDR3 comprises 13 residues. The CDR3 loop reads CASSMGGFETQYF. CDR3 bases: TGTGCCAGTAGTATGGGGGGTTTCGAGACCCAGTACTTC.

This clone has only a few counts. This chain uses TRBV27 with TRBJ1-4; no reliable D call. Between the trimmed V and J ends, which lost 8 bases and 5 bases, there was a span of 6 bases. From germline, CDR1 is MNHEY and CDR2 SMNVEV (reference sequence). The CDR3 is 11 residues long. As DNA, the CDR3 is TGTGCCAGCCGTAGCAATGAAAAACTGTTTTTT. Amino acids: CASRSNEKLFF.

This clone was recorded a few times. An end of the junction does not agree with germline; a read error may underlie this. The rearrangement links TRBV4-2 to TRBJ2-3, with 16 bases lining up with TRBD2. CDR3 length: 19 amino acids. Germline V gives CDR1 LGHNA, CDR2 YNFKEQ. The CDR3 DNA reads as TGTGCCAGCAGCAAAGATCCGGGACTAGCGGGGGGGCCCACAGATACGCAGTATTTT. Translated: CASSKDPGLAGGPTDTQYF.

Here the CDR3 reads CASSSSPTGAGETQYF. The DNA of the CDR3 is TGTGCCAGCAGCTCCTCCCCGACAGGGGCCGGAGAGACCCAGTACTTC. This sequence joins TRBV11-1 and TRBJ2-5; TRBD1 agrees at 8 bases. CDR1 is SGHAT and CDR2 is FQDESV in the germline V gene (reference sequence). The CDR3 length is 16 residues. J lost 4 bases, V lost 4 bases, and 11 bases had no gene match.

This clone was observed once. This chain links TRBV19 with TRBJ1-1; D may be TRBD1 (6 bases). The CDR3 has 13 amino acids. The V gene lost 7 bases and the J gene lost 0 bases, with 9 bases spanning the gap. Germline V gene sequence: CDR1 LNHDA, CDR2 SQIVND (reference sequence). The CDR3 protein is CASTGTMNTEAFF. In DNA form, the CDR3 reads TGTGCCAGTACCGGGACAATGAACACTGAAGCTTTCTTT.

The chain is built from TRBV30 and TRBJ1-4, with unresolved D. The CDR3 sequence is 11 residues long. CDR1 and CDR2 (germline): GTSNPN, SVGIG (reference sequence). Trimming stripped 0 bases from V and 13 bases from J, with 9 bases between. CDR3 sequence: CAWSVNSRLFF. CDR3 in DNA: TGTGCCTGGAGTGTTAACAGCCGACTGTTTTTT.

The rearrangement joins TRBV7-2 to TRBJ2-4; a possible D gene is TRBD1 (6 bases). This CDR3 is 13 amino acids long. Germline loops: CDR1 SGHTA, CDR2 FQGNSA. Trimming removed 1 base from V and 9 bases from J, with 10 bases in between. The CDR3 DNA is TGTGCCAGCAGCTTAGAGGGACAAGGCATTCAGTACTTC. Translating it yields CASSLEGQGIQYF.

The CDR3 DNA sequence: TGTGCCAGCAGCTTGGGACTAGCGCGGGGGAGGACAGATACGCAGTATTTT. Its translation is CASSLGLARGRTDTQYF. The chain joins TRBV7-2 to TRBJ2-3; 10 bases are shared with TRBD2. Germline values: CDR1 SGHTA, CDR2 FQGNSA. The CDR3 has 17 amino acids. The trim removed 3 bases at V and 3 bases at J, leaving 9 bases unmatched.

The chain uses TRBV7-8 and TRBJ1-1, with 7 nucleotides matching TRBD1. Germline loops: CDR1 SGHVS, CDR2 FQNEAQ. The CDR3 covers 15 residues. V was clipped by 4 bases and J by 2 bases; unmatched bases: 7. CDR3 bases: TGTGCCAGCAGCTCACCGGGACAGTCAAACACTGAAGCTTTCTTT. It yields the protein CASSSPGQSNTEAFF.

J is TRBJ2-5 and V is TRBV5-1; D remains ambiguous. Germline CDR1 SGHRS, CDR2 YFSETQ. With 6 bases removed from V and 10 bases from J, the gap between germline ends came to 10 bases. This CDR3 has 10 residues. DNA of the CDR3: TGCGCCAGCAACTACCCGATCCAGTACTTC. Protein: CASNYPIQYF.

This clone has more than one count but fewer than ten. The chain recombines TRBV6-6 with TRBJ2-7; 7 bases agree with TRBD2. After removal of 4 bases from V and 6 bases from J, the junction contained 12 bases not matched to a gene. The CDR3 has 15 amino acids. The germline V gene encodes CDR1 MNHNY and CDR2 SVGAGI (reference sequence). CDR3 DNA sequence: TGTGCCAGCAGTTCTTTTCGACTAGCCGGACCCGAGCAGTACTTC. Amino acid sequence: CASSSFRLAGPEQYF.

In its sample, this clone was seen a few times. The chain uses TRBV11-2 and TRBJ2-2; D possibly corresponds to TRBD2 (6 bases). V was pared by 5 bases and J by 5 bases, with 18 bases between. CDR1 and CDR2 from the germline V gene are SGHAT and FQNNGV. This CDR3 is 16 amino acids long. In nucleotides, the CDR3 is TGTGCCAGCAGCCCGAGGGCGGGACGGATAACCGGGGAGCTGTTTTTT. This gives the protein CASSPRAGRITGELFF.

The V call is TRBV19, the J call TRBJ1-6, with D maybe TRBD1 (5 bases). The CDR3 covers 13 residues. V dropped 3 bases and J dropped 8 bases, with 8 bases sitting between them. The V gene's germline CDR1 is LNHDA and CDR2 SQIVND (reference sequence). CDR3 nucleotide sequence: TGTGCCAGTAGTATCCGGGGGGATTCACCCCTCCACTTT. It specifies CASSIRGDSPLHF. The whole variable domain, filled in from reference TRBV19 and TRBJ1-6, reads DGGITQSPKYLFRKEGQNVTLSCEQNLNHDAMYWYRQDPGQGLRLIYYSQIVNDFQKGDIAEGYSVSREKKESFPLTVTSAQKNPTAFYLCASSIRGDSPLHFGNGTRLTVT.

V is TRBV5-1 and J is TRBJ2-1; 7 bases match TRBD2. Germline V CDR1 and CDR2: SGHRS, YFSETQ. The V segment lost 4 bases and the J segment 0 bases; nucleotides outside the gene matches: 22. CDR3 length equals 21 residues. In nucleotides, the CDR3 is TGCGCCAGCAGCCCAAAAACGGCTAGCGGAGTCGACACTAGCTCCTACAATGAGCAGTTCTTC. This gives the protein CASSPKTASGVDTSSYNEQFF.

The rearrangement joins TRBV5-4 to TRBJ1-1; tentatively, D is TRBD1 (5 bases). Germline CDR1 and CDR2: SGHNT and YYREEE (reference sequence). This CDR3 contains 14 residues. V was trimmed by 1 base and J by 3 bases, leaving 10 bases between them. This chain's CDR3 is CASSLRGRDTEAFF. CDR3 nucleotides: TGTGCCAGCAGCTTGCGGGGGAGGGACACTGAAGCTTTCTTT. Looking up the rest from reference TRBV5-4 and TRBJ1-1 gives the full variable domain: ETGVTQSPTHLIKTRGQQVTLRCSSQSGHNTVSWYQQALGQGPQFIFQYYREEENGRGNFPPRFSGLQFPNYSSELNVNALELDDSALYLCASSLRGRDTEAFFGQGTRLTVV.

The chain carries TRBV7-3 and TRBJ1-6; D unresolved. The CDR3 is 15 residues long. Trimming left V 5 bases short and J 7 bases short, with 15 bases between. CDR1 is SGHTA and CDR2 is FQGTGA in the germline V gene. CDR3 loop: CASSRTREANSPLHF. The CDR3 DNA is TGTGCCAGCAGCCGAACTAGGGAGGCCAATTCACCCCTCCACTTT.

The chain combines TRBV6-6 with TRBJ1-2; no reliable D call. The CDR3 is made up of 11 amino acids. V lost 7 bases to trimming and J lost 2 bases, with 5 bases between them. CDR1 MNHNY and CDR2 SVGAGI come from the germline V gene (reference sequence). The CDR3 loop reads CASTVNYGYTF. The CDR3 nucleotides are TGTGCCAGCACTGTAAACTATGGCTACACCTTC.

V usage is TRBV4-1 and J usage is TRBJ2-3, with D possibly TRBD2 on 5 matching bases. This CDR3 is built from 15 residues. V was pared by 0 bases and J by 1 base, with 8 bases between. The germline V gene encodes CDR1 MGHRA and CDR2 YSYEKL. The CDR3, as DNA: TGCGCCAGCAGCCAAGATCGGGGAGGCACAGATACGCAGTATTTT. Translating gives CASSQDRGGTDTQYF.

The rearrangement uses TRBV7-2 and TRBJ1-1; TRBD1 aligns across 7 bases. The CDR3 consists of 16 residues. J lost 6 bases, V lost 1 base, and 11 bases had no gene match. Per the germline V gene, CDR1 is SGHTA and CDR2 is FQGNSA. CDR3 sequence (DNA): TGTGCCAGCAGCTTAGTTTCAGGGGGGCCGTTAGCTGAAGCTTTCTTT. As protein: CASSLVSGGPLAEAFF.

The gene calls are TRBV7-9 and TRBJ2-7; unclear D gene. Trimming removed 1 base from V and 5 bases from J, with 9 bases in between. This CDR3 region has 13 residues. Germline V gene data show CDR1 as SEHNR and CDR2 as FQNEAQ (reference sequence). The CDR3 protein is CASSLVPRNEQYF. The CDR3 bases are TGTGCCAGCAGCTTAGTACCGAGGAACGAGCAGTACTTC. The variable domain in full, with the rest retrieved from reference TRBV7-9 and TRBJ2-7, is DTGVSQNPRHKITKRGQNVTFRCDPISEHNRLYWYRQTLGQGPEFLTYFQNEAQLEKSRLLSDRFSAERPKGSFSTLEIQRTEQGDSAMYLCASSLVPRNEQYFGPGTRLTVT.

The genes are TRBV7-8 and TRBJ2-7; D is undetermined. This CDR3 is built from 12 residues. Trimming pared 1 base from V and 3 bases from J, leaving 4 bases between. In germline, CDR1 is SGHVS, CDR2 FQNEAQ. The CDR3 here is CASSLVSYEQYF. The CDR3 bases are TGTGCCAGCAGCTTAGTGAGCTACGAGCAGTACTTC.

The chain joins TRBV7-2 to TRBJ1-2; no definite D call. The ends were cut back, 2 bases at V and 0 bases at J, with 7 bases in the middle. CDR1 and CDR2 from the germline V gene are SGHTA and FQGNSA. CDR3 length: 14 amino acids. The CDR3: CASSLRPANYGYTF. The CDR3 DNA follows: TGTGCCAGCAGCTTACGTCCAGCTAACTATGGCTACACCTTC.

CDR3 sequence reads: CASSIGGPDTQYF. CDR3 bases: TGTGCCAGTAGTATAGGAGGGCCAGATACGCAGTATTTT. This chain connects TRBV19 to TRBJ2-3; perhaps TRBD2 as D (5 bases). The CDR3 is 13 amino acids. V lost 1 base and J lost 4, with 6 bases in between. CDR1 and CDR2 from the germline V gene are LNHDA and SQIVND (reference sequence).

In this sample, this clone turned up a few times. The chain employs TRBV29-1 and TRBJ2-7, with 8 nucleotides matching TRBD2. The CDR3 consists of 13 residues. Germline trimming cut 4 bases from V and 4 bases from J; bases unmatched to any gene: 6. Germline V gene lookup returns CDR1 SQVTM and CDR2 ANQGSEA. CDR3 nucleotides: TGCAGCGTTGCAGGGCGGGGGGCTTACGAGCAGTACTTC. It encodes CSVAGRGAYEQYF.

The rearrangement joins TRBV9 to TRBJ2-5; tentative D call: TRBD2 (6 bases). CDR1 and CDR2 from the germline V gene are SGDLS and YYNGEE. This CDR3 contains 17 residues. V was clipped by 0 bases and J by 4 bases, with 19 bases between them. CDR3 residues: CASSVATGTFGGETQYF. The CDR3 DNA sequence: TGTGCCAGCAGCGTAGCTACTGGGACTTTCGGCGGAGAGACCCAGTACTTC.

The chain combines TRBV7-9 with TRBJ2-3; D remains unclear. CDR1 and CDR2 from the germline V gene are SEHNR and FQNEAQ (reference sequence). V was pared by 1 base and J by 7 bases, with 9 bases between. The CDR3 sequence is 13 residues long. In DNA form, the CDR3 reads TGTGCCAGCAGCTTAGGTGGTAGAAATACGCAGTATTTT. Translation: CASSLGGRNTQYF.

CDR3 sequence: CASSELQGLNSPLHF. DNA of the CDR3: TGTGCCAGCAGTGAGCTACAGGGCCTAAATTCACCCCTCCACTTT. The chain uses TRBV2 and TRBJ1-6; maybe TRBD1 (6 bases). Germline V gene lookup returns CDR1 SNHLY and CDR2 FYNNEI. V gave up 3 bases and J gave up 7 bases, with 13 bases separating them. The CDR3 length is 15 residues.

This sequence joins TRBV30 and TRBJ1-3, with D unresolved. With 3 bases removed from V and 0 bases from J, the gap between germline ends came to 12 bases. CDR1 and CDR2 (germline): GTSNPN, SVGIG (reference sequence). CDR3 length: 15 residues. The CDR3 is CAWSSGLGSGNTIYF. CDR3 in DNA: TGTGCCTGGAGCTCCGGACTCGGCTCTGGAAACACCATATATTTT.

This clone was detected only a few times. This chain links TRBV30 with TRBJ2-1; 7 nucleotides align to TRBD1. The CDR3 is 12 amino acids. CDR1 GTSNPN and CDR2 SVGIG come from the germline V gene (reference sequence). Losses at the gene ends were 1 base for V and 13 bases for J; bases not matched to a gene: 7. DNA of the CDR3: TGTGCCTGGAGTGAACAGGGGCTATCTCAGTTCTTC. It translates to CAWSEQGLSQFF.

The chain carries TRBV4-2 and TRBJ1-1; no clear D. CDR3 length: 13 residues. Germline CDR1 LGHNA, CDR2 YNFKEQ. V lost 5 bases to trimming and J lost 8 bases, with 15 bases between them. The CDR3 region is CASSFEDGQEAFF. CDR3 DNA: TGTGCCAGCAGCTTCGAGGATGGTCAAGAAGCTTTCTTT.